The rows below give T cell receptor beta chains drawn from one sample of a study of blood T cell repertoires in COVID-19. The protocol was immunoSEQ multiplex PCR, while the TCRdb copy is restricted to in-frame clones and leaves out a portion. The sample lists 120,000 to 150,000 clones, 85% to 90% seen once, with roughly 9.6% in the top ten. Sequences were obtained from peripheral blood. The receptors were sampled from a woman older than 75 with acute or convalescent COVID-19. Each CDR3 is given without its conserved first and last residue. Not all rows give a size; the values are once, few, many and, for expanded clones, a class.

- TRBV18 ASSAGLAETQY
- TRBV7-6 ASSLEGQYNEKLF
few TRBV25-1 ASTDGEGQPQH
- TRBV7-9 ASSSQGTDTEAF
- TRBV7-3 ASSQGAENSPLH
- TRBV24-1 ATSDPSGGNTGELF
once TRBV9 ASSDGSYTEAF
- TRBV7-6 ASSLGGDMGNEQF
- TRBV18 ASSPGSQYTEAF
once TRBV2 ASSGLAGGGETQY
once TRBV7-9 ASSRGQGEKLF
- TRBV28 ASRRDSNQPQH
- TRBV5-1 ASSSGQRQETQY
- TRBV7-2 ATTSGGGQTQY
medium-sized TRBV9 ASSVAGGGTDTQY
- TRBV15 ATSRDRGQGRAEQY
- TRBV28 ASSSDRPYGYT
- TRBV5-4 AGSRSGPYEQY
- TRBV19 ASSPSRGEVQETQY
- TRBV7-2 ASSLQGALDGYT
once TRBV29-1 SVERGEAQY
- TRBV19 ASSIFRRGRGEKLF
- TRBV19 ASTDGGWSGGASPDTQY
- TRBV12-3/TRBV12-4 ASSFQGPGELF
- TRBV5-1 ASSLSLKGEKLF
- TRBV6-5 ASTNRGLRTGELF
once TRBV7-2 ASSLTRIWGSGETEAF
- TRBV6-5 ASSYSMTGGGYT
- TRBV30 AWSGGSSYNSPLH
- TRBV3-1/TRBV3-2 ASSQQTGWNSPLH
- TRBV7-6 ASSPLTGAAGNTIY
- TRBV5-1 ASSITGLSSAF
- TRBV5-1 ASSLTRQVHGYT
- TRBV6-2/TRBV6-3 ASSYTVNSPLH
- TRBV15 ATSPGTGRVYEQY
- TRBV18 ASSPPKTGLLNEQF
- TRBV30 AWRPGQGFSPLH
- TRBV6-5 ASRVTSGGGYEQY
once TRBV10-1 ASSESSGGAVDTQY
- TRBV20-1 SAEAAYGYT
- TRBV7-2 ASSLGRQGGYT